The source of this TCR beta chain is a study of blood T cell repertoires in COVID-19. This clone occurred once. In the authors' workflow: Reference gene primer amplification gave estimated nucleated cell counts. Measured with immunoSEQ multiplex PCR; TCRdb has only the in-frame clones, and not every one. The V and J calls and the clone size are those of that table, but D and trimming were determined from the DNA. The table has tens of thousands of clones, 78% seen once. This TCR was sampled from a human donor in a cohort sampled during active COVID-19. The specimen sequenced was peripheral blood.

This chain's CDR3 is CASSPGPLRGGSLYEQYF. The CDR3 region has the DNA TGTGCCAGCTCACCAGGTCCTCTTCGCGGGGGTTCCCTCTACGAGCAGTACTTC. This sequence joins TRBV18 and TRBJ2-7, with 7 positions matching TRBD2. The CDR3 runs to 18 residues. Germline CDR1 is KGHSH and CDR2 is LQKENI. Germline trimming cut 2 bases from V and 3 bases from J; bases unmatched to any gene: 16. The full variable domain, its missing parts supplied by reference TRBV18 and TRBJ2-7, is NAGVMQNPRHLVRRRGQEARLRCSPMKGHSHVYWYRQLPEEGLKFMVYLQKENIIDESGMPKERFSAEFPKEGPSILRIQQVVRGDSAAYFCASSPGPLRGGSLYEQYFGPGTRLTVT.